This TCR beta chain was captured in a study of CD8 T cells in ankylosing spondylitis. TCRdb used MiXCR to reprocess the 5' RACE reads, holding one entry per CDR3 protein. Found here are about 140,000 distinct CDR3 sequences, 30% to 40% of them singletons; the top ten hold over 5.5%. This clonotype was counted a few times. The sequencing input was synovial fluid, either unsorted or a sorted T cell fraction (not recorded which). The source of this sequence is a male donor with ankylosing spondylitis.

Here the CDR3 DNA reads TGTGCCAGCAGTTCGGGACTAGCGGGGGCGACGAACACCGGGGAGCTGTTTTTT. Amino acids: CASSSGLAGATNTGELFF. V gene TRBV6-2 or TRBV6-3 combines with J gene TRBJ2-2; TRBD2 aligns across 14 bases. Per germline, CDR1 MNHEY and CDR2 SVGEGT. J was trimmed by 0 bases and V by 4 bases; bases with no gene match: 4. The CDR3 sequence is 18 residues long.